The rows below give T cell receptor beta chains drawn from one sample of a study of blood T cells in healthy people across ages. TCRdb called the 5' RACE reads again in MiXCR, with one record for every CDR3 protein. The sample records hundreds of thousands of distinct CDR3 sequences, approximately 25% being singletons. These same records also appear under a second study, on T cells of mothers and their children.

Source material: blood. The receptors originated from a boy between 10 and 17 years old in good health. Both conserved end residues are part of each CDR3. A D gene is named only where the DNA matches it firmly. Clone size is not always given. Where it is, it says once, few, many or a class for expanded clones.

NA,TRBJ1-5,TRBV4-3,16,NA,CASSQERAYSNQPQHF,TGCGCCAGCAGCCAAGAGAGAGCTTATAGCAATCAGCCCCAGCATTTT
NA,TRBJ2-5,TRBV6-5,12,NA,CASSSDGEAQYF,TGTGCCAGCAGTTCCGACGGGGAGGCCCAGTACTTC
NA,TRBJ1-1,TRBV29-1,13,NA,CSVGAGMNTEAFF,TGCAGCGTTGGGGCAGGGATGAACACTGAAGCTTTCTTT
NA,TRBJ1-5,TRBV24-1,15,TRBD1,CATSGGDRVNQPQHF,TGTGCCACCAGTGGTGGAGACAGGGTGAATCAGCCCCAGCATTTT
few,TRBJ2-3,TRBV7-2,18,TRBD2,CASSQGLAGGLSTDTQYF,TGTGCCAGCAGCCAGGGACTAGCGGGGGGGCTTAGCACAGATACGCAGTATTTT
NA,TRBJ2-3,TRBV5-5,15,TRBD2,CASSPGTSGADTQYF,TGTGCCAGCAGCCCCGGGACTAGCGGCGCAGATACGCAGTATTTT
few,TRBJ2-5,TRBV5-1,15,TRBD1,CASRRTGGMRETQYF,TGCGCCAGCAGACGGACAGGGGGTATGAGAGAGACCCAGTACTTC
NA,TRBJ2-7,TRBV5-8,15,TRBD2,CASSSNAGLAHEQYF,TGTGCCAGCAGCTCAAACGCGGGACTAGCTCACGAGCAGTACTTC
few,TRBJ2-7,TRBV7-9,14,NA,CASSLVAGANEQYF,TGTGCCAGCAGCTTAGTTGCCGGGGCCAACGAGCAGTACTTC
NA,TRBJ2-7,TRBV20-1,13,TRBD1,CSAREQGLYEQYF,TGCAGTGCTAGAGAACAGGGGTTGTACGAGCAGTACTTC
NA,TRBJ1-1,TRBV12-3/TRBV12-4,14,TRBD1,CASSYDRANTEAFF,TGTGCCAGCAGTTACGACAGGGCTAACACTGAAGCTTTCTTT
few,TRBJ2-6,TRBV10-3,14,NA,CASGSLSGANVLTF,TGTGCCTCGGGGAGCCTCTCTGGGGCCAACGTCCTGACTTTC
NA,TRBJ1-4,TRBV29-1,13,NA,CSVGVLQNEKLFF,TGCAGCGTTGGTGTTCTTCAGAATGAAAAACTGTTTTTT
NA,TRBJ2-7,TRBV7-9,14,NA,CASSFSVSAYEQYF,TGTGCCAGCAGCTTTTCCGTATCAGCCTACGAGCAGTACTTC
few,TRBJ1-2,TRBV7-2,15,NA,CASSLRDGTNYGYTF,TGTGCCAGCAGCTTAAGGGACGGAACAAACTATGGCTACACCTTC
few,TRBJ2-1,TRBV7-3,13,NA,CASSLITHGEQFF,TGTGCCAGCAGCTTAATTACACACGGTGAGCAGTTCTTC
NA,TRBJ1-1,TRBV10-3,12,NA,CAISASNTEAFF,TGTGCCATCAGTGCGTCCAACACTGAAGCTTTCTTT
NA,TRBJ2-7,TRBV7-2,13,NA,CASSQTSSYEQYF,TGTGCCAGCAGCCAAACTAGTTCCTACGAGCAGTACTTC
NA,TRBJ2-7,TRBV10-3,13,TRBD2,CAISSGSGYEQYF,TGTGCCATCAGTAGCGGGAGCGGCTACGAGCAGTACTTC
few,TRBJ1-2,TRBV20-1,14,NA,CSARREGSSSGYTF,TGCAGTGCTAGAAGGGAGGGGTCATCGAGCGGCTACACCTTC
NA,TRBJ2-7,TRBV9,17,NA,CASSFGSPGTASYEQYF,TGTGCCAGCAGCTTTGGATCCCCCGGGACGGCCTCCTACGAGCAGTACTTC
NA,TRBJ1-1,TRBV4-3,19,NA,CASSQEVVVAEESDTEAFF,TGCGCCAGCAGCCAAGAAGTAGTTGTGGCGGAGGAAAGTGACACTGAAGCTTTCTTT
NA,TRBJ1-6,TRBV6-5,14,NA,CASSYAGGNSPLHF,TGTGCCAGCAGTTACGCGGGAGGGAATTCACCCCTCCACTTT
few,TRBJ2-5,TRBV12-3/TRBV12-4,13,NA,CASSPPLLETQYF,TGTGCCAGCAGTCCCCCCCTACTAGAGACCCAGTACTTC
many,TRBJ2-7,TRBV20-1,16,TRBD2,CSALGTSGGWTYEQYF,TGCAGTGCCCTGGGGACTAGCGGGGGGTGGACCTACGAGCAGTACTTC
NA,TRBJ2-3,TRBV7-9,16,NA,CASSLTGLSPLNTQYF,TGTGCCAGCAGCTTAACGGGACTCTCGCCTCTAAATACGCAGTATTTT
NA,TRBJ2-5,TRBV5-6,16,NA,CASSLEGNIGQETQYF,TGTGCCAGCAGCTTGGAGGGGAACATAGGCCAAGAGACCCAGTACTTC
few,TRBJ2-5,TRBV20-1,13,TRBD2,CSAIAGGGETQYF,TGCAGTGCTATAGCGGGAGGAGGAGAGACCCAGTACTTC